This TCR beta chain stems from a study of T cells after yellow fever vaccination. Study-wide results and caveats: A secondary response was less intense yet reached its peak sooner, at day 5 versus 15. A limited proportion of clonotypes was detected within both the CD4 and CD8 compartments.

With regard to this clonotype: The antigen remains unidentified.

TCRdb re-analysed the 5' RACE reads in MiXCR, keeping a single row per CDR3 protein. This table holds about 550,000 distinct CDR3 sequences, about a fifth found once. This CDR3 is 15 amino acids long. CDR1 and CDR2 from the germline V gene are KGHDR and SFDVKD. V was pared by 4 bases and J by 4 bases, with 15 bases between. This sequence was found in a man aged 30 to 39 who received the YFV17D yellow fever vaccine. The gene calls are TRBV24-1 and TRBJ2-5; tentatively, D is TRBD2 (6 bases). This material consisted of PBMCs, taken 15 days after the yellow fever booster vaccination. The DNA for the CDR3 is TGTGCCACCAGTGACGCCCGCGGGGCAGGAGAGACCCAGTACTTC. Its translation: CATSDARGAGETQYF.